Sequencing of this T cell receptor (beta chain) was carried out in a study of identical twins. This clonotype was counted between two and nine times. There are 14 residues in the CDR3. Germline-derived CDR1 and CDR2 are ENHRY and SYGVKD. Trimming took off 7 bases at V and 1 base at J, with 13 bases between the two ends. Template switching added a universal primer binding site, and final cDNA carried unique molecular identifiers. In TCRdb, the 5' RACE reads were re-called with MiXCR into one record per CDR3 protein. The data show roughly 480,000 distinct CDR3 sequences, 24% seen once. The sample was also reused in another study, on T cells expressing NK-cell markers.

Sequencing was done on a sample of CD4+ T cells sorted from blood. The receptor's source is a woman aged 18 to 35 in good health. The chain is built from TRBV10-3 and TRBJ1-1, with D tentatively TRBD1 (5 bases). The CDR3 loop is CAIMRAGRNTEAFF. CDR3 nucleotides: TGTGCCATCATGCGGGCAGGGCGGAACACTGAAGCTTTCTTT.